These T cell receptor beta chains were read from a single sample in a study of T cell changes during pregnancy in multiple sclerosis. The protocol was immunoSEQ multiplex PCR, while the TCRdb copy is restricted to in-frame clones and leaves out a portion. The top ten clones hold under 5% of a sample with 26,000 or so clones, about 90% of them seen once. Sample: peripheral blood, taken in the first trimester of pregnancy. The origin of the receptors is a female donor in good health, enrolled as a control in a pregnancy study. CDR3s include the opening cysteine and the closing phenylalanine or tryptophan. A D gene is named only where the DNA matches it firmly.

TRBV10-3,-,CAIRFSQDYEQYF
TRBV2,TRBD1,CASSDRGGTDTQYF
TRBV30,TRBD2,CAWNLAGVDEQYF
TRBV7-8,TRBD2,CASSLLLAGGSKNTGELFF
TRBV19,-,CASTQGWGNTEAFF
TRBV4-1,TRBD1,CASSKDRGREQFF
TRBV4-1,-,CASSQESPGSNQPQHF
TRBV5-8,-,CASSLDNLFSGNTIYF
TRBV13,TRBD1,CASSQQGLGEKLFF
TRBV5-1,TRBD1,CASSTGGTGTDTQYF
TRBV9,TRBD2,CASSVLGTSGGEQFF
TRBV29-1,TRBD1,CSARPGQVGNEQFF